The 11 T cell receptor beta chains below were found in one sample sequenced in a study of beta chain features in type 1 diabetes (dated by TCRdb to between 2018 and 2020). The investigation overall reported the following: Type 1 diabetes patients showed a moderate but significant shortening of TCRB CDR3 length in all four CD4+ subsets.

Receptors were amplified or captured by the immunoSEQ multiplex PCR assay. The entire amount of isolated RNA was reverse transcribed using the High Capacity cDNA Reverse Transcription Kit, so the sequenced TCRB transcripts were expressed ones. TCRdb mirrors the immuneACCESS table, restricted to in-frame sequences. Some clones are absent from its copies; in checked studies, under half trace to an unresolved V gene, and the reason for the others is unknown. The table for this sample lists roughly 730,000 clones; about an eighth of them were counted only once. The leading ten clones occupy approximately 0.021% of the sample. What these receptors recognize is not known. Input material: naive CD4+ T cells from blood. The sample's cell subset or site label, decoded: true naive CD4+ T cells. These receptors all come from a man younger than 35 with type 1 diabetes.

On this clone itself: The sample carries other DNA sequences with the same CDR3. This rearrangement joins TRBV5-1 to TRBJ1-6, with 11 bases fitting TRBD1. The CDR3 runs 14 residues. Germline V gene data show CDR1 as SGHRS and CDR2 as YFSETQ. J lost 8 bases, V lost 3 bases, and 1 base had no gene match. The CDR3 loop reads CASSSGQGDSPLHF. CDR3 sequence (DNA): TGCGCCAGCAGCTCGGGACAGGGGGATTCACCCCTCCACTTT.

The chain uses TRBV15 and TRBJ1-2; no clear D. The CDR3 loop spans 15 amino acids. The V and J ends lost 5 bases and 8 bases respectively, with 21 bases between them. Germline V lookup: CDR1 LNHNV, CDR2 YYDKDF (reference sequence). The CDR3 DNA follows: TGTGCCACCAGCCCGCCTACGTTCCGGGAAGAAGGCTACACCTTC. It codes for CATSPPTFREEGYTF.

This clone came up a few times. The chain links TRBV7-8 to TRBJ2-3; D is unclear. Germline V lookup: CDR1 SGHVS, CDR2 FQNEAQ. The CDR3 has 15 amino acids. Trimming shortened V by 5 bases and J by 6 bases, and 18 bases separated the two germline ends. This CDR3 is CASSEPGLHWDTQYF. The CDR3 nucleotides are TGTGCCAGCAGCGAGCCCGGGCTCCACTGGGATACGCAGTATTTT.

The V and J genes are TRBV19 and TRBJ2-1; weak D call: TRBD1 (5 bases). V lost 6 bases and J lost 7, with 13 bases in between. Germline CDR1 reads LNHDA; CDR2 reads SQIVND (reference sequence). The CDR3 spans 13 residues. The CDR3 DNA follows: TGTGCCAGTAGCTTGACAGTCTTAAATGAGCAGTTCTTC. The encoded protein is CASSLTVLNEQFF. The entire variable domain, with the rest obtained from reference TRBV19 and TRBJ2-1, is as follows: DGGITQSPKYLFRKEGQNVTLSCEQNLNHDAMYWYRQDPGQGLRLIYYSQIVNDFQKGDIAEGYSVSREKKESFPLTVTSAQKNPTAFYLCASSLTVLNEQFFGPGTRLTVL.

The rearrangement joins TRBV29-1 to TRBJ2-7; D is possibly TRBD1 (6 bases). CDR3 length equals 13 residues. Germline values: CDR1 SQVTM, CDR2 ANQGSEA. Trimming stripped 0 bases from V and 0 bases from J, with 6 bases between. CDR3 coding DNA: TGCAGCGTTGAAGAGGGGGCCTCCTACGAGCAGTACTTC. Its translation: CSVEEGASYEQYF.

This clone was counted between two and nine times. CDR3 nucleotides: TGTGCCAGCAGATCCCTAAGGGAGCAGTTCTTC. Protein product: CASRSLREQFF. The V call is TRBV28, the J call TRBJ2-1; D not resolved. With 6 bases removed from V and 10 bases from J, the gap between germline ends came to 10 bases. The CDR3 covers 11 residues. CDR1 MDHEN and CDR2 SYDVKM come from the germline V gene.

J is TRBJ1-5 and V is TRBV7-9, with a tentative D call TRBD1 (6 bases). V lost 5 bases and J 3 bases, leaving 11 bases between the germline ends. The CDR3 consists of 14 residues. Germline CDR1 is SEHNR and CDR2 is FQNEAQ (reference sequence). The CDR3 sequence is CASSSRDTNQPQHF. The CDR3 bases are TGTGCCAGCAGCAGTAGGGACACCAATCAGCCCCAGCATTTT. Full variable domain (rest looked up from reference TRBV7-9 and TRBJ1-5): DTGVSQNPRHKITKRGQNVTFRCDPISEHNRLYWYRQTLGQGPEFLTYFQNEAQLEKSRLLSDRFSAERPKGSFSTLEIQRTEQGDSAMYLCASSSRDTNQPQHFGDGTRLSIL.

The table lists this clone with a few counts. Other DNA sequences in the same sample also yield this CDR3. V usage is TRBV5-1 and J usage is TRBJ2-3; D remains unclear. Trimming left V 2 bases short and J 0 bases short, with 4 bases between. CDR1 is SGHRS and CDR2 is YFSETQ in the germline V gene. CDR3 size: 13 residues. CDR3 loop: CASSLESTDTQYF. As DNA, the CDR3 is TGCGCCAGCAGCTTAGAGAGCACAGATACGCAGTATTTT.

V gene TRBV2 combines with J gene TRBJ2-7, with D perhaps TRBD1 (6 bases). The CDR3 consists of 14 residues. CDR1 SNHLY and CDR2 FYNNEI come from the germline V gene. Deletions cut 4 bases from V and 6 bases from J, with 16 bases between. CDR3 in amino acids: CASSVQGLEFEQYF. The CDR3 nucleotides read TGTGCCAGCAGTGTACAGGGTTTGGAGTTCGAGCAGTACTTC.

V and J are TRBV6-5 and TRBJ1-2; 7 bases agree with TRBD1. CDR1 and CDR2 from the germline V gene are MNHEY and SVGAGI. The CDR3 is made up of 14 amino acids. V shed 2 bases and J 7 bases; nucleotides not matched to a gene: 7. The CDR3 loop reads CASSYGTGVLGYTF. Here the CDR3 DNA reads TGTGCCAGCAGTTACGGCACAGGGGTTCTTGGCTACACCTTC.

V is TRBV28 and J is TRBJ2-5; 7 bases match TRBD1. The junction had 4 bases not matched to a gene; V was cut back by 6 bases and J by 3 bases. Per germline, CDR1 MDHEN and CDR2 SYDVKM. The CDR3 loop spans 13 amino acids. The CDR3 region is CASRRTGEETQYF. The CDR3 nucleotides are TGTGCCAGCAGGCGGACAGGAGAAGAGACCCAGTACTTC.